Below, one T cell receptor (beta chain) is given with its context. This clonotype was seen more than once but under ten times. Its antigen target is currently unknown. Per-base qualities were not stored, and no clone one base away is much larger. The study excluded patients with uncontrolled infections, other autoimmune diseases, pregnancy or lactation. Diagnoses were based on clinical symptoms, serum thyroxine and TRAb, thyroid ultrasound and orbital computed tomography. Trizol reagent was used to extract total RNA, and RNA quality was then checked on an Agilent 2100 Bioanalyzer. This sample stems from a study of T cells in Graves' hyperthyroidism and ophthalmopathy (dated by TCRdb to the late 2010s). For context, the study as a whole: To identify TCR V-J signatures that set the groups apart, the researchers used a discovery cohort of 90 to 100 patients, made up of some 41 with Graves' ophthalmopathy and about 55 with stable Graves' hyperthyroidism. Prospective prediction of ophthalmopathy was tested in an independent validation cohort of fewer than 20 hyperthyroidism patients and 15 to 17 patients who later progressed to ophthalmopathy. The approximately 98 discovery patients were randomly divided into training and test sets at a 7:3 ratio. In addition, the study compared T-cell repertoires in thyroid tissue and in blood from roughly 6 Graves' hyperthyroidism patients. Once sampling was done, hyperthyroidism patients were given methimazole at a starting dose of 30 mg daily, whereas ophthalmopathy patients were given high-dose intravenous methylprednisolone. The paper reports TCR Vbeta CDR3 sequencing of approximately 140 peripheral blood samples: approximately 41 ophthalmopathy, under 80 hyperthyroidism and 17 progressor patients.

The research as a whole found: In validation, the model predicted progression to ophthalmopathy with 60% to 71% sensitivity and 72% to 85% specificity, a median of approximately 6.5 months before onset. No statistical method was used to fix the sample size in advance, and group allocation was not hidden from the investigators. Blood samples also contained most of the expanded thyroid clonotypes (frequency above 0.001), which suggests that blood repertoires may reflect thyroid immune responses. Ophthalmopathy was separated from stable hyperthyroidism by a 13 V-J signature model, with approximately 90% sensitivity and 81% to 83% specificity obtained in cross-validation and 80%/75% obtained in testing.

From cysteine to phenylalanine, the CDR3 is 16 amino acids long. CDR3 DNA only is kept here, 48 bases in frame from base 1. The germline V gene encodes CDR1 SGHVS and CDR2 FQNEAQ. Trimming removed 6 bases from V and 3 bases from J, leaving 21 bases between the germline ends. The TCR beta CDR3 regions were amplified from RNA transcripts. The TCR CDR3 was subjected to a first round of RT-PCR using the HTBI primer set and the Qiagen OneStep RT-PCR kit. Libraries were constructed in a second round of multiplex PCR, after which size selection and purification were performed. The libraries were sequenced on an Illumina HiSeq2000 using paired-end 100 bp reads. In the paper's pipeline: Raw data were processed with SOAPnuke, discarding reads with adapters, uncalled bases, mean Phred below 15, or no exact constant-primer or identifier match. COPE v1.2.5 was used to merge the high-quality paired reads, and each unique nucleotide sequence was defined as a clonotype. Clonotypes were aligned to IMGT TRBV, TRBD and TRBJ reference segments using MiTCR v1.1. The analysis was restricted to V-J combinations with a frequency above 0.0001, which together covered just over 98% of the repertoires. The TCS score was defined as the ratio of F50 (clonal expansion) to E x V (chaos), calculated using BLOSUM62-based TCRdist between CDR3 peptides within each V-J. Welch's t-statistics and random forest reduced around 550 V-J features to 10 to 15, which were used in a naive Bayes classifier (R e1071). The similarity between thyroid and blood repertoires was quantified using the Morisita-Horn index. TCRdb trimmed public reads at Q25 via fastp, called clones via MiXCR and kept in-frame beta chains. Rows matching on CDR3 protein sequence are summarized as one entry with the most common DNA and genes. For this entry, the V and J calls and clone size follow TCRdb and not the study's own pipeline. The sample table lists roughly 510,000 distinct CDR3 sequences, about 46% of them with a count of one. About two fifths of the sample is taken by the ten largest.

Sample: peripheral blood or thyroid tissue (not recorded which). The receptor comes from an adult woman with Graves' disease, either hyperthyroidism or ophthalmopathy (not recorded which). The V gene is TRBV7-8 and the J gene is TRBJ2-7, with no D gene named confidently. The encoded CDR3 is CASSEDGRIYSYEQYF. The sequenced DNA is TGTGCCAGCAGTGAAGATGGACGGATTTACAGCTACGAGCAGTACTTC.